These 10 T cell receptor beta chains were all obtained from the same sample, sequenced in a study of T-cell memory formation after mild COVID-19 (TCRdb year 2021). The library was generated by 5' RACE. Sequencing took place on an Illumina NovaSeq 6000. In-frame beta chains were kept once TCRdb had trimmed the public reads at Q25 with fastp and called clones with MiXCR. Each CDR3 protein appears once, grouped with its most common genes and DNA. This sample is represented by fewer than 450,000 distinct CDR3 sequences; approximately 21% of them were singletons. Roughly an eighth of the sample belongs to the ten largest clones. Sequenced: PBMCs or a T cell subset sorted from them (not recorded which). The receptors originated from an adult woman who had mild COVID-19 (a few samples of this study predate the infection). The sample titles of this study are shuffled in the database, so cell type and time point are left out; the donor was told from shared clones.

In its sample, this clonotype was seen once. J is TRBJ2-1 and V is TRBV24-1; D is unclear. The CDR3 consists of 14 residues. Germline V gene lookup returns CDR1 KGHDR and CDR2 SFDVKD. Trimming stripped 1 base from V and 10 bases from J, with 13 bases between. The CDR3 reads CATSDFPRSPEQFF. The CDR3 bases are TGTGCCACCAGTGATTTCCCCAGGAGCCCCGAGCAGTTCTTC.

The rearrangement joins TRBV10-3 to TRBJ1-4; a possible D gene is TRBD1 (6 bases). V was trimmed by 2 bases and J by 5 bases, leaving 9 bases between them. The germline gives CDR1 ENHRY, CDR2 SYGVKD. This CDR3 contains 14 residues. CDR3 protein: CAISERQGNEKLFF. CDR3 coding DNA: TGTGCCATCAGTGAGAGGCAGGGGAATGAAAAACTGTTTTTT.

The gene calls are TRBV6-5 and TRBJ2-1; TRBD2 agrees at 10 bases. CDR3 size: 16 residues. Germline-derived CDR1 and CDR2 are MNHEY and SVGAGI. V dropped 8 bases and J dropped 0; count of bases not matched to a gene: 7. CDR3 protein: CASRGSGRNSYNEQFF. CDR3 sequence (DNA): TGTGCCAGCCGGGGTAGCGGGAGGAACTCCTACAATGAGCAGTTCTTC.

The CDR3 coding sequence is TGTGCCAGCAGCCCCCTGGCCCTCTCCTACAATGAGCAGTTCTTC. Its translation: CASSPLALSYNEQFF. The chain couples TRBV5-8 to TRBJ2-1; no reliable D call. Trimming shortened V by 4 bases and J by 0 bases, and 11 bases separated the two germline ends. Germline CDR1 SGHTS, CDR2 YDEGEE. The CDR3 loop spans 15 amino acids. Full variable domain (outside the CDR3, taken from reference TRBV5-8 and TRBJ2-1): EAGVTQSPTHLIKTRGQQATLRCSPISGHTSVYWYQQALGLGLQFLLWYDEGEERNRGNFPPRFSGRQFPNYSSELNVNALELEDSALYLCASSPLALSYNEQFFGPGTRLTVL.

V and J are TRBV3-1 and TRBJ1-1; D not certain. The V end lost 1 base, the J end lost 1 base, and 10 bases lay between the germline ends. Per the germline V gene, CDR1 is LGHDT and CDR2 is YNNKEL (reference sequence). This CDR3 spans 15 amino acids. The CDR3 bases are TGTGCCAGCAGCCAAGTTCCCGGGCCGAACACTGAAGCTTTCTTT. It translates to CASSQVPGPNTEAFF.

The chain couples TRBV9 to TRBJ2-4; weak D call: TRBD2 (6 bases). CDR3 size: 15 residues. CDR1 is SGDLS and CDR2 is YYNGEE in the germline V gene. The germline V and J ends were trimmed by 3 bases and 6 bases, with 16 bases remaining between them. The CDR3 protein is CASSETAWRGNIQYF. CDR3 nucleotide sequence: TGTGCCAGCAGCGAGACTGCCTGGCGGGGAAACATTCAGTACTTC. The full variable domain, completed using reference TRBV9 and TRBJ2-4, is DSGVTQTPKHLITATGQRVTLRCSPRSGDLSVYWYQQSLDQGLQFLIQYYNGEERAKGNILERFSAQQFPDLHSELNLSSLELGDSALYFCASSETAWRGNIQYFGAGTRLSVL.

This clonotype was seen a handful of times. J is TRBJ2-5 and V is TRBV14; 10 bases map to TRBD1. CDR3 length: 15 amino acids. Germline trimming cut 4 bases from V and 1 base from J; bases unmatched to any gene: 3. Germline V CDR1 and CDR2: SGHDN, FVKESK. The CDR3 DNA follows: TGTGCCAGCAGCCCCAGGACAGGGGGCCAAGAGACCCAGTACTTC. It translates to CASSPRTGGQETQYF. The full variable domain, completed using reference TRBV14 and TRBJ2-5, is EAGVTQFPSHSVIEKGQTVTLRCDPISGHDNLYWYRRVMGKEIKFLLHFVKESKQDESGMPNNRFLAERTGGTYSTLKVQPAELEDSGVYFCASSPRTGGQETQYFGPGTRLLVL.

A few counts support this clonotype. CDR3: CASRQGFGGEQFF. CDR3 nucleotides: TGTGCCAGCAGACAGGGTTTTGGGGGTGAGCAGTTCTTC. This chain joins TRBV12-3 or TRBV12-4 and TRBJ2-1; D is possibly TRBD1 (6 bases). Deletions cut 6 bases from V and 9 bases from J, with 15 bases between. This CDR3 spans 13 amino acids.

This chain connects TRBV6-5 to TRBJ2-3, with D unclear. The CDR3 runs 13 residues. V was clipped by 6 bases and J by 3 bases, with 10 bases between them. Germline assignment: CDR1 MNHEY and CDR2 SVGAGI. CDR3 DNA sequence: TGTGCCAGCAGACCTTCACCTACAGATACGCAGTATTTT. It is translated as CASRPSPTDTQYF.

This rearrangement joins TRBV12-3 or TRBV12-4 to TRBJ2-2; D might be TRBD1 or TRBD2, each matching 5 bases. CDR3 size: 20 residues. V was trimmed by 6 bases and J by 0 bases, leaving 26 bases between them. CDR3 nucleotide sequence: TGTGCCAGCAGCCTGGGACCCAGGCCATCCCCACACGCGAACACCGGGGAGCTGTTTTTT. It yields the protein CASSLGPRPSPHANTGELFF.